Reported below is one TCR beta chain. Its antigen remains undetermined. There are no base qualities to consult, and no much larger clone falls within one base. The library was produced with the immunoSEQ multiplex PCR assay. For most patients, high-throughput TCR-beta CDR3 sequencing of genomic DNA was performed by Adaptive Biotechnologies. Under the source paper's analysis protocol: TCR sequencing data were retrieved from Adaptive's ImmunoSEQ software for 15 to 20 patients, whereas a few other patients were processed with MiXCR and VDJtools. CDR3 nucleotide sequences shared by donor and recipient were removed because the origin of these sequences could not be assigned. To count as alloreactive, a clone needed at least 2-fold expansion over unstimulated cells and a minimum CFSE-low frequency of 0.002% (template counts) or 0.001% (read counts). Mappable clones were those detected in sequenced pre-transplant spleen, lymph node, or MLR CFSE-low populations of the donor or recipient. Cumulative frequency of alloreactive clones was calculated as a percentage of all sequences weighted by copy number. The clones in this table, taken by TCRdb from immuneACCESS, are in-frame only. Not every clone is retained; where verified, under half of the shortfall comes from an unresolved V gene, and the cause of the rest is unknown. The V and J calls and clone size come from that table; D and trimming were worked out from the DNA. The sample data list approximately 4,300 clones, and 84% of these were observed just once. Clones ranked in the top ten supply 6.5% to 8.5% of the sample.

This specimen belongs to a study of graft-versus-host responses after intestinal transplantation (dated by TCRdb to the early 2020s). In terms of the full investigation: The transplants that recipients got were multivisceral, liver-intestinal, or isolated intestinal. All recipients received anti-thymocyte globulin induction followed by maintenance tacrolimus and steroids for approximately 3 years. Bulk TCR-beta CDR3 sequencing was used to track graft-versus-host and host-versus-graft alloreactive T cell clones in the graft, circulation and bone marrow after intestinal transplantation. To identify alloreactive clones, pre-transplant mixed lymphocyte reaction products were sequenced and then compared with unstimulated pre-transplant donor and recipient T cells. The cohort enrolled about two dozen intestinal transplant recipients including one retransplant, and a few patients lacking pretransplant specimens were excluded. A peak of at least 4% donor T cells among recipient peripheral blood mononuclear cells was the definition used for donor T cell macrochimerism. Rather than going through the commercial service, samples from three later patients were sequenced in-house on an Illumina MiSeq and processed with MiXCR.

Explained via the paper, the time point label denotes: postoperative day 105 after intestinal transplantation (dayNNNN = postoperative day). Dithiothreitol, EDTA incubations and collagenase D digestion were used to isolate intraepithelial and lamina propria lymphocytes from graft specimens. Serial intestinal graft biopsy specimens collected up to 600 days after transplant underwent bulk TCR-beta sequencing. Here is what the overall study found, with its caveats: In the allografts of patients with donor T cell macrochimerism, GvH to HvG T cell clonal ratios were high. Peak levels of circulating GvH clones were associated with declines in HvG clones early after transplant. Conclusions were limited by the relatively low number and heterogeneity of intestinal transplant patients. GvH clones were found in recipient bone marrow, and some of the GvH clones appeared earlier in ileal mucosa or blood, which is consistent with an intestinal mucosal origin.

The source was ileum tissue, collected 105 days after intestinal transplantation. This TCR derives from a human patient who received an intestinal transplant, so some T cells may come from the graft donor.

The DNA is as follows: TGTGCCAGCAGCTTGGGGGGAGCCTATGGCTACACCTTC. It encodes CASSLGGAYGYTF. This chain is built from TRBV5-6 and TRBJ1-2; a confident D gene designation cannot be given. V drops 0 bases and J drops 4 bases, leaving 7 bases in between. CDR1 and CDR2 are drawn from the germline V gene: SGHDT, YYEEEE. Counted from cysteine to phenylalanine, this CDR3 has 13 amino acids. Only CDR3 DNA is held: 39 bases, read in frame from base 1.